The 10 T cell receptor beta chains reported below all come from one sample, sequenced in a study of metastatic and nonmetastatic thyroid tumors. No treatment had been given to any patient before thyroid surgery. TCRdb recomputed clones from the PCR reads via MiXCR. The profile shows fewer than 40,000 clones, roughly 45% of them singletons. The sample taken for sequencing was tumor tissue. These receptors all come from a male donor with papillary thyroid cancer or a benign thyroid nodule (not recorded which). Some clones in this sample may be carry-over from other donors' samples.

This clone was seen a handful of times. This chain uses TRBV24-1 with TRBJ2-2; 8 positions match TRBD1. This CDR3 contains 14 residues. V lost 5 bases to trimming and J lost 4 bases; unmatched junction nucleotides: 2. Germline values: CDR1 KGHDR, CDR2 SFDVKD. CDR3 coding DNA: TGTGCCACCAGTGTTACAGGGGGCACCGGGGAGCTGTTTTTT. It codes for CATSVTGGTGELFF.

The rearrangement links TRBV19 to TRBJ2-2, with 16 positions matching TRBD2. This CDR3 contains 18 residues. Germline values: CDR1 LNHDA, CDR2 SQIVND (reference sequence). The trim removed 4 bases at V and 6 bases at J, leaving 8 bases unmatched. The CDR3 DNA follows: TGTGCCAGTAGTAAGGGACTAGCGGGAGGGCCTGGATCCGGGGAGCTGTTTTTT. Protein sequence: CASSKGLAGGPGSGELFF.

The CDR3 spells CSARVGHSGNTIYF. CDR3 coding DNA: TGCAGTGCTAGAGTCGGACACTCTGGAAACACCATATATTTT. V is TRBV20-1 and J is TRBJ1-3, with a possible D match to TRBD1 (5 bases). The ends were cut back, 1 base at V and 0 bases at J, with 7 bases in the middle. The CDR3 sequence is 14 residues long. CDR1 and CDR2 (germline): DFQATT, SNEGSKA (reference sequence).

V is TRBV2 and J is TRBJ1-6, with TRBD1 matching over 7 bases. The CDR3 has 16 amino acids. V shed 7 bases, J shed 4 bases, and the junction held 10 bases outside the gene matches. CDR1 is SNHLY, CDR2 FYNNEI, per germline. CDR3 in amino acids: CASTLGGAAYNSPLHF. CDR3 coding DNA: TGTGCCAGCACCTTAGGGGGCGCAGCGTATAATTCACCCCTCCACTTT. The whole variable domain, remainder taken from reference TRBV2 and TRBJ1-6, is EPEVTQTPSHQVTQMGQEVILRCVPISNHLYFYWYRQILGQKVEFLVSFYNNEISEKSEIFDDQFSVERPDGSNFTLKIRSTKLEDSAMYFCASTLGGAAYNSPLHFGNGTRLTVT.

The chain joins TRBV7-8 to TRBJ1-3, with 11 bases identical to TRBD1. The CDR3 is 17 amino acids. V was pared by 7 bases and J by 1 base, with 9 bases of the junction left unmatched. Per the germline V gene, CDR1 is SGHVS and CDR2 is FQNEAQ. The CDR3 DNA is TGTGCCAGCACCCCGGGACAGGGGGTTTCTTCTGGAAACACCATATATTTT. It yields the protein CASTPGQGVSSGNTIYF.

This clone was seen a few times. The chain couples TRBV12-5 to TRBJ2-1; 12 nucleotides line up with TRBD2. The trim removed 4 bases at V and 6 bases at J, leaving 7 bases unmatched. The CDR3 has 16 residues. Germline assignment: CDR1 LGHNT and CDR2 FRNRAP. The DNA of the CDR3 is TGTGCTAGTGGTTCTGGAGTGACTAGCGGGAGCAATGAGCAGTTCTTC. It encodes CASGSGVTSGSNEQFF.

Only one count was recorded for this clone. The chain links TRBV20-1 to TRBJ2-3; TRBD2 aligns across 12 bases. CDR3 length equals 17 residues. The trim removed 7 bases at V and 6 bases at J, leaving 17 bases unmatched. The germline V gene encodes CDR1 DFQATT and CDR2 SNEGSKA (reference sequence). The CDR3 is CSGASAGLAGTRDTQYF. CDR3 in DNA: TGCAGTGGAGCGAGCGCTGGACTAGCGGGGACTAGGGATACGCAGTATTTT.

V usage is TRBV20-1 and J usage is TRBJ1-1; D perhaps matches TRBD1 (5 bases). Looked up from germline, CDR1 is DFQATT and CDR2 is SNEGSKA (reference sequence). The CDR3 is made up of 13 amino acids. Trimming shortened V by 1 base and J by 12 bases, and 18 bases separated the two germline ends. CDR3 DNA sequence: TGCAGTGCTAGAGTTTCGGGGACGGGTCGAACTTTCTTT. Encoded protein: CSARVSGTGRTFF.

This chain connects TRBV28 to TRBJ2-1; D is unresolved. The V gene's germline CDR1 is MDHEN and CDR2 SYDVKM. V was pared by 2 bases and J by 4 bases, with 18 bases between. The CDR3 has 17 residues. The CDR3 DNA reads as TGTGCCAGCAGTTTAGGTTTCGGCCCTGGCATTTACAATGAGCAGTTCTTC. Its protein product is CASSLGFGPGIYNEQFF. Drawing the rest from reference TRBV28 and TRBJ2-1, the complete variable domain is DVKVTQSSRYLVKRTGEKVFLECVQDMDHENMFWYRQDPGLGLRLIYFSYDVKMKEKGDIPEGYSVSREKKERFSLILESASTNQTSMYLCASSLGFGPGIYNEQFFGPGTRLTVL.

V gene TRBV11-1 combines with J gene TRBJ2-2; TRBD2 agrees at 9 bases. Germline trimming cut 4 bases from V and 0 bases from J; bases unmatched to any gene: 3. CDR1 and CDR2 (germline): SGHAT, FQDESV (reference sequence). The CDR3 is 16 amino acids. DNA of the CDR3: TGTGCCAGCAGCTATAGCGGGGGCGCGAACACCGGGGAGCTGTTTTTT. This encodes CASSYSGGANTGELFF.